This T cell receptor beta chain comes out of a study of early T cells in non-severe SARS-CoV-2 infection. For the study at large: Chains were not paired, and sequencing was done on bulk RNA from unsorted whole blood.

MiXCR, applied by TCRdb to the 5' RACE reads, yields one record per CDR3 protein. The table has 35,000 to 45,000 distinct CDR3 sequences, approximately 8.9% seen once. The V and J ends lost 4 bases and 3 bases respectively, with 15 bases between them. CDR3 length: 15 amino acids. The TCR comes from an adult who was a healthcare worker with PCR-confirmed SARS-CoV-2 infection or an uninfected control (not recorded which). The J gene is TRBJ2-5, the V gene TRBV12-3 or TRBV12-4, with D tentatively TRBD1 or TRBD2 (6 bases each). The sequencing input was whole blood. The CDR3 nucleotides are TGTGCCAGCAGTTCCGGGGGCCATGGGGAAGAGACCCAGTACTTC. Its protein product is CASSSGGHGEETQYF.